This entry concerns a single TCR beta chain. Antigen unknown. The data were taken from a study of CD8 T cells in Susac syndrome. Study findings and constraints: Clonal expansion was missing from Susac syndrome CD4+ T cell repertoires.

RNA, at about 0.45 to 1 ug, was reverse transcribed with random hexamers. Amplification of TCR beta CDR3 used immunoSEQ multiplex PCR across 54 Vbeta and 13 Jbeta. TCRdb itself ran the immunoSEQ multiplex PCR reads through MiXCR, one entry per CDR3 protein. This table holds about 150,000 distinct CDR3 sequences, 85% to 95% found once. Purification of the CD8+ and CD4+ T cells relied on negative isolation, and TEMRA cells underwent FACS enrichment. V was clipped by 0 bases and J by 7 bases, with 18 bases between them. The CDR3 covers 16 residues. Germline CDR1 is LNHNV and CDR2 is YYDKDF (reference sequence).

The source material was CD4+ T cells from PBMCs. The source is a human donor with Susac syndrome. The V call is TRBV15, the J call TRBJ1-2; D remains ambiguous. CDR3 coding DNA: TGTGCCACCAGCAGAGAGGTAGGGCGGTCGCCGGGTGGCTACACCTTC. Its protein product is CATSREVGRSPGGYTF.